This T cell receptor (beta chain) appears in the sequencing data of a study of T-cell reconstitution after alpha-beta-depleted transplantation in children. Unique molecular identifiers were incorporated during preparation of the TCRbeta library. TCRdb fed the PCR reads into MiXCR, producing one record per CDR3 protein. Of some 70,000 distinct CDR3 sequences in the sample, approximately 7.3% are singletons; the top ten hold approximately 2.3%. The specimen was PBMCs from the stem cell graft donor, collected from the stem cell graft. The source of this sequence is a human donor who donated a stem cell graft to a child with acute lymphoblastic leukemia.

In DNA form, the CDR3 reads TGTGCCAGCAGCCCCGGGCTCCTCTGCGAGCAGTACTTC. Translated, it gives CASSPGLLCEQYF. The rearrangement joins TRBV4-2 to TRBJ2-7; D unresolved. Trimming stripped 4 bases from V and 6 bases from J, with 13 bases between. The CDR3 spans 13 residues. Germline V gene sequence: CDR1 LGHNA, CDR2 YNFKEQ.